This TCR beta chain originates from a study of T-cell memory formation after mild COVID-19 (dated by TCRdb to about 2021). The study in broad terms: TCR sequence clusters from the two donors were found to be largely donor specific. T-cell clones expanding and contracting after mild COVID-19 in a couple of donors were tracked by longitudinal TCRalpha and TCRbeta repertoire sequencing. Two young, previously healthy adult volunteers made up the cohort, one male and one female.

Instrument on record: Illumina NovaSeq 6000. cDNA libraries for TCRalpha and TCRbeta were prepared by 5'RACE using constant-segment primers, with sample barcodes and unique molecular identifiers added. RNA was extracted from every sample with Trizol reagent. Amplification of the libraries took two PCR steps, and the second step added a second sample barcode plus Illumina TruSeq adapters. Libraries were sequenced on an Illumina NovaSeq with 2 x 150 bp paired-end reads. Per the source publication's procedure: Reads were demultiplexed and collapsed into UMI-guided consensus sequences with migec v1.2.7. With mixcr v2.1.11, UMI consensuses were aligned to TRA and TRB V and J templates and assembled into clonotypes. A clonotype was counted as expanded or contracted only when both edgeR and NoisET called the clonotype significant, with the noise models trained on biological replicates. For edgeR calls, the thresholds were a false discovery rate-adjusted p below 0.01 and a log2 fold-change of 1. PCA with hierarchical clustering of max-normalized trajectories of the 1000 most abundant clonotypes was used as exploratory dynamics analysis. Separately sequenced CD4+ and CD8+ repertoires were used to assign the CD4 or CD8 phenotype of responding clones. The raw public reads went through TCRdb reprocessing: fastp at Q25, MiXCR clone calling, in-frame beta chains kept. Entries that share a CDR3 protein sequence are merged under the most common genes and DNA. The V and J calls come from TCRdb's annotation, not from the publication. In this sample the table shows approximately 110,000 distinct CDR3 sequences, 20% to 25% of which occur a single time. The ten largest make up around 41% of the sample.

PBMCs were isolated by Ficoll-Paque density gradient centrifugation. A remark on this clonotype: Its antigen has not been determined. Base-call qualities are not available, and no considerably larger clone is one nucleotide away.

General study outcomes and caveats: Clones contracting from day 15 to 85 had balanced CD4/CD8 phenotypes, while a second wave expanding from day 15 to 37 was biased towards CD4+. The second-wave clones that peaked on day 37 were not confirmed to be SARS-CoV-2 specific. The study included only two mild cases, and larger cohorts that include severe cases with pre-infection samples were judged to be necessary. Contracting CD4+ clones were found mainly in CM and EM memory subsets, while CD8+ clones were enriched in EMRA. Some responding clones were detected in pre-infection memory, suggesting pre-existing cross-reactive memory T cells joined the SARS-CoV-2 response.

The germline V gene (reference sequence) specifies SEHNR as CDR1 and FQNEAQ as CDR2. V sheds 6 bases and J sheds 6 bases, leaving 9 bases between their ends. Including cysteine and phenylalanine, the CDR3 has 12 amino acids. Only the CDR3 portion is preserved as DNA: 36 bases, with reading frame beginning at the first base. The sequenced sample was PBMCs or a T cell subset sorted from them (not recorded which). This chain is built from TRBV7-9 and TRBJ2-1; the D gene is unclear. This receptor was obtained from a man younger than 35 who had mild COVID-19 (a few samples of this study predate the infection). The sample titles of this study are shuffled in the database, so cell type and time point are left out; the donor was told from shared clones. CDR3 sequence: CASSPGFNEQFF. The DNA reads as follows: TGTGCCAGCAGTCCAGGTTTCAATGAGCAGTTCTTC.